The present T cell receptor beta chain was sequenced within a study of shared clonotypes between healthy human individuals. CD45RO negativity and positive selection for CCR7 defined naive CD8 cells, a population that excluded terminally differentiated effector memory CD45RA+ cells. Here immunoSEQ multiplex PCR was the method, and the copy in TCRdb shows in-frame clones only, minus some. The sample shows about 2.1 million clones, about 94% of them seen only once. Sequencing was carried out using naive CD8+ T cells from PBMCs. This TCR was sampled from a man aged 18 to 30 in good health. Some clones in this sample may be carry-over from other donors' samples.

CDR3 residues: CAGAGQETQYF. The DNA of the CDR3 is TGTGCCGGGGCAGGCCAAGAGACCCAGTACTTC. The chain couples TRBV7-2 to TRBJ2-5; TRBD1 might be the D (5 bases). The V end lost 11 bases, the J end lost 1 base, and 8 bases lay between the germline ends. CDR3 length equals 11 residues. Germline loops: CDR1 SGHTA, CDR2 FQGNSA.